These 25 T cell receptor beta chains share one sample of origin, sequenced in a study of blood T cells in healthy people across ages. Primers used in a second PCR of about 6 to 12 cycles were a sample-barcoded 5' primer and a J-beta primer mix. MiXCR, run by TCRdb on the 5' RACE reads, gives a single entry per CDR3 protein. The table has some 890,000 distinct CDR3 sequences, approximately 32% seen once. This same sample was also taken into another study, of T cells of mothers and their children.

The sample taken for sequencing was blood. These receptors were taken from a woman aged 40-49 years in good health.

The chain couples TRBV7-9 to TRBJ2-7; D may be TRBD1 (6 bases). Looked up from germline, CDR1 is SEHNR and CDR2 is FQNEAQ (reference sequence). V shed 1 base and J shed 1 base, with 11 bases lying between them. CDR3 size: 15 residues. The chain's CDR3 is CASSLVPDRSYEQYF. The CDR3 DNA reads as TGTGCCAGCAGCTTAGTCCCGGACAGATCCTACGAGCAGTACTTC.

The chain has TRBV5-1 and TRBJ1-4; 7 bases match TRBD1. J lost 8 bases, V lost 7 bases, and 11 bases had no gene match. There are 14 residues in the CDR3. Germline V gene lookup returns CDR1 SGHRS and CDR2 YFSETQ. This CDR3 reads CASGRGQQNEKLFF. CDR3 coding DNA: TGCGCCAGCGGGCGGGGACAGCAAAACGAAAAACTGTTTTTT.

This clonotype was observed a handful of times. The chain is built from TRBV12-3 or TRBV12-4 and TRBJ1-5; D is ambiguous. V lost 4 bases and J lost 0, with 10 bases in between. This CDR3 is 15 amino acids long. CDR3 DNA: TGTGCCAGCAGTTCTGCCAGGCATAGCAATCAGCCCCAGCATTTT. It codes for CASSSARHSNQPQHF.

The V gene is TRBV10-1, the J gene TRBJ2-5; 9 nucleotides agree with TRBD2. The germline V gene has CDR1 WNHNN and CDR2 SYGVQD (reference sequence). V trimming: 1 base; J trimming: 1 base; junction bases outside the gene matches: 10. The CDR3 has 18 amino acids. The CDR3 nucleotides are TGCGCCAGCAGTGAGTTAGCGGGGGTCTGTCAAGGCCAAGAGACCCAGTACTTC. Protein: CASSELAGVCQGQETQYF.

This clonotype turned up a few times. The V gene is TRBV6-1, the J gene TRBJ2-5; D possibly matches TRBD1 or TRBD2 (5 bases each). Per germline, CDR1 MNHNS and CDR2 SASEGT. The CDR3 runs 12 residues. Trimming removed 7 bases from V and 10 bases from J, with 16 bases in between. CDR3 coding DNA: TGTGCCAGCAATTGGGACGTGTCGGGCCAGTACTTC. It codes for CASNWDVSGQYF.

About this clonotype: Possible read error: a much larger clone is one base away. The DNA of the CDR3 is TGTGCCAGCTCATCCAGGAGACGAGAGACCCAGTACTTC. Translating gives CASSSRRRETQYF. This sequence joins TRBV27 and TRBJ2-5; D is uncertain. Germline V gives CDR1 MNHEY, CDR2 SMNVEV (reference sequence). The V end lost 8 bases, the J end lost 4 bases, and 14 bases lay between the germline ends. The CDR3 is 13 residues long.

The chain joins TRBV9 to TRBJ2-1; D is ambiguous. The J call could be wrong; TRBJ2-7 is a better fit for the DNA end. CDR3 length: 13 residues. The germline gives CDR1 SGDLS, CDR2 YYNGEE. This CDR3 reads CASSVSNYNEQYF. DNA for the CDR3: TGTGCCAGCAGCGTGTCCAATTACAATGAGCAGTACTTC.

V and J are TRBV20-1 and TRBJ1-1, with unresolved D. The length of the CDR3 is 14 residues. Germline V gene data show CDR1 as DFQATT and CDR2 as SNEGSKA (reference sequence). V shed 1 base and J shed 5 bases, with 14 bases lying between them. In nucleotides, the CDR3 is TGCAGTGCTAGAGCCGTCATCTCGGGGACTGAAGCTTTCTTT. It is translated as CSARAVISGTEAFF.

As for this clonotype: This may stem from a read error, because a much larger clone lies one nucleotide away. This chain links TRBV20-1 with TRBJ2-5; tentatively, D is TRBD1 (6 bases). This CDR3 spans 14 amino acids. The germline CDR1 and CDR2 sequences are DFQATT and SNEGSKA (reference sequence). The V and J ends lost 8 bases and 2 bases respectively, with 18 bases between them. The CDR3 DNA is TGCAGTACAAACCGGGGCAGGGGACAAGAGACCCAGTACTTC. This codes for CSTNRGRGQETQYF.

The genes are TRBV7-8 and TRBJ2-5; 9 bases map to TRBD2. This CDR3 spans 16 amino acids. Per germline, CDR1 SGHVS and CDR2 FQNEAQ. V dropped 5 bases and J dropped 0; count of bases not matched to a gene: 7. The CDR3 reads CASSPGTSQYQETQYF. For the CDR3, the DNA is TGTGCCAGCAGCCCCGGGACTAGCCAGTACCAAGAGACCCAGTACTTC.

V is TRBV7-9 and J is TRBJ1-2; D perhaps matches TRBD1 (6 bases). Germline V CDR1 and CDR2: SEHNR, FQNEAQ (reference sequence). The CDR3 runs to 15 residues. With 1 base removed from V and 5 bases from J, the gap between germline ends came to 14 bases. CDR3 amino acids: CASSLGDTGPYGYTF. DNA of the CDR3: TGTGCCAGCAGCTTAGGGGACACGGGGCCTTATGGCTACACCTTC.

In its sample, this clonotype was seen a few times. CDR3 residues: CAWIGRGAYEQYF. CDR3 sequence (DNA): TGTGCCTGGATAGGCAGGGGAGCCTACGAGCAGTACTTC. V usage is TRBV30 and J usage is TRBJ2-7; weak D call: TRBD1 (6 bases). The CDR3 is 13 amino acids. V lost 4 bases, J lost 2 bases, and 12 bases lay in between. Germline V CDR1 and CDR2: GTSNPN, SVGIG (reference sequence).

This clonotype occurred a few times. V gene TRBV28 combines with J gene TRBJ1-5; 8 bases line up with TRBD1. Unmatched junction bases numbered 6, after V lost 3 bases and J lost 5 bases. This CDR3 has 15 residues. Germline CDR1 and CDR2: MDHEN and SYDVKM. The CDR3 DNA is TGTGCCAGCAGTTTTTCCACCAGGGGGCATCAGCCCCAGCATTTT. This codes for CASSFSTRGHQPQHF.

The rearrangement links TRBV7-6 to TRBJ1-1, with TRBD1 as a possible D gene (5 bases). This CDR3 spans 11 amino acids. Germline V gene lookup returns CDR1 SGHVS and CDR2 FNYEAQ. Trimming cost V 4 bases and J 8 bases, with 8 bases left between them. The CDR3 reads CASSSGAEAFF. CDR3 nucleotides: TGTGCCAGCAGCTCTGGGGCAGAAGCTTTCTTT.

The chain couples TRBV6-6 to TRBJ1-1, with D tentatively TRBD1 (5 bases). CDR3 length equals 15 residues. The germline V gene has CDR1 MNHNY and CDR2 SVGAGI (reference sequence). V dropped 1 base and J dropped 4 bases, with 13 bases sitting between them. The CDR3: CASSYLSGTPTEAFF. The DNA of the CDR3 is TGTGCCAGCAGTTACTTGTCCGGGACCCCCACTGAAGCTTTCTTT.

CDR3 coding DNA: TGTGCCAGCACCTTCTCCGGGGAGACCCAGTACTTC. Protein sequence: CASTFSGETQYF. The V call is TRBV5-6, the J call TRBJ2-5, with no clear D. CDR1 and CDR2 (germline): SGHDT, YYEEEE. The CDR3 spans 12 residues. Trimming shortened V by 6 bases and J by 5 bases, and 11 bases separated the two germline ends.

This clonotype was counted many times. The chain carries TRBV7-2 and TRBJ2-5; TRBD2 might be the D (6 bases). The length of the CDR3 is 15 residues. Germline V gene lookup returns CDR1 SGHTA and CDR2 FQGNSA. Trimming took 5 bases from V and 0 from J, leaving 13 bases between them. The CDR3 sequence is CASSARGYYQETQYF. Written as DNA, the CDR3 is TGTGCCAGCAGCGCGCGGGGATACTACCAAGAGACCCAGTACTTC.

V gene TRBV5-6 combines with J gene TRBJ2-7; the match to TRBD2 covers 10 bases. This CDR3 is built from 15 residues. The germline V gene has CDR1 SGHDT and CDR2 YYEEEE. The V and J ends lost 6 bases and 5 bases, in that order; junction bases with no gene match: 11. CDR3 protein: CASTSWGTSANEQYF. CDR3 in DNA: TGTGCCAGCACCTCTTGGGGGACTAGCGCTAACGAGCAGTACTTC.

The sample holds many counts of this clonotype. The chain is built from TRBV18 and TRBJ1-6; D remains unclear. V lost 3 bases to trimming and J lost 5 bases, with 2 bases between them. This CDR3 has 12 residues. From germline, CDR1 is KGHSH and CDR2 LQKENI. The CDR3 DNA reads TGTGCCAGCTCACCGGATAATTCACCCCTCCACTTT. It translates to CASSPDNSPLHF.

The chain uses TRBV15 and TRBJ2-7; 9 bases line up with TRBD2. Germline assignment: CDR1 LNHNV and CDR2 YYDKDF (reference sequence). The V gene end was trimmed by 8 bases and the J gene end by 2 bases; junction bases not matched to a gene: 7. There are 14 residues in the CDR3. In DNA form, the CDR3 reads TGTGCCACCTCTATCGGCGGGGGGGCCTACGAGCAGTACTTC. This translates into CATSIGGGAYEQYF.

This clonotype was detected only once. CDR3 coding DNA: TGTGCCAGCAGCTCGGCCCGCAGAAATTACAATGAGCAGTTCTTC. This codes for CASSSARRNYNEQFF. The chain carries TRBV7-9 and TRBJ2-1, with D unclear. This CDR3 spans 15 amino acids. Trimming took off 4 bases at V and 4 bases at J, with 14 bases between the two ends. The germline CDR1 and CDR2 sequences are SEHNR and FQNEAQ (reference sequence).

The CDR3 sequence is CASSPPGGRDTIYF. The CDR3 DNA sequence: TGTGCCAGCAGTCCCCCAGGGGGCAGAGACACCATATATTTT. V and J are TRBV2 and TRBJ1-3; TRBD1 agrees at 8 bases. The CDR3 contains 14 residues. The J segment lost 8 bases and the V segment lost 5 bases, leaving 8 bases of the junction unmatched. From germline, CDR1 is SNHLY and CDR2 FYNNEI.

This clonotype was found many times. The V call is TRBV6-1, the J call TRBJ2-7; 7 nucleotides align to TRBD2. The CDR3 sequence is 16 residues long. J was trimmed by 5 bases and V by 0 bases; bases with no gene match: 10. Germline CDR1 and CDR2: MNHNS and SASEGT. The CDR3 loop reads CASSEARGEGKNEQYF. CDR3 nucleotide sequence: TGTGCCAGCAGTGAAGCTCGTGGGGAGGGCAAAAACGAGCAGTACTTC.

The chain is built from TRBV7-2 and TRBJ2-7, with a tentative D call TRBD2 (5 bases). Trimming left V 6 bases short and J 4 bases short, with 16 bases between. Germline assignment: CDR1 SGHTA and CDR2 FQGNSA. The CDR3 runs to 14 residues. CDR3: CASRPGDKVYEQYF. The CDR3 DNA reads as TGTGCCAGCAGGCCCGGGGATAAGGTATACGAGCAGTACTTC.

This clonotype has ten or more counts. CDR3 bases: TGTGCCAGCAGCAAGAACGGGGCCCCCTACGAGCAGTACTTC. This sequence encodes CASSKNGAPYEQYF. The V call is TRBV7-9, the J call TRBJ2-7; either TRBD1 or TRBD2 may fit D (5 bases each). Deletions cut 5 bases from V and 2 bases from J, with 13 bases between. The length of the CDR3 is 14 residues. CDR1 is SEHNR, CDR2 FQNEAQ, per germline (reference sequence).